The rows below give T cell receptor beta chains drawn from one sample of a study of tumor-infiltrating lymphocytes in oesophageal squamous cell carcinoma. TCRdb fed the PCR reads into MiXCR, producing one record per CDR3 protein. The sample lists about 20,000 distinct CDR3 sequences, under 45% occurring once. The sequencing sample was made of esophageal tumor tissue. The receptor source for this set is a male donor with esophageal squamous cell carcinoma. Each CDR3 is given with its conserved first and last residue. The D gene is left open where the match is weak. Size is stated for part of the rows, as once, few or many counts, or as a class when the clone is expanded.

CASSVYSNQPQHF,TGTGCCAGCTCAGTTTATAGCAATCAGCCCCAGCATTTT,TRBJ1-5,13,medium-sized,TRBV7-2,-
CASSTTSGIFNEQFF,TGTGCCAGCAGTACTACTAGCGGGATATTCAATGAGCAGTTCTTC,TRBJ2-1,15,-,TRBV12-3/TRBV12-4,TRBD2
CASSYGAGSGETQYF,TGTGCCAGCAGTTACGGCGCGGGATCCGGGGAGACCCAGTACTTC,TRBJ2-5,15,-,TRBV6-6,-
CASSLTGGTETQYF,TGCGCCAGCAGCTTGACAGGGGGCACGGAGACCCAGTACTTC,TRBJ2-5,14,-,TRBV5-1,TRBD1
CASSGVSQETQYF,TGTGCCAGCAGTGGGGTATCCCAAGAGACCCAGTACTTC,TRBJ2-5,13,-,TRBV6-1,-
CASSPGSTRGTQYF,TGTGCCAGCAGCCCCGGTTCAACACGTGGGACCCAGTACTTC,TRBJ2-5,14,-,TRBV7-2,-
CASGHDYEQYF,TGTGCCAGCGGCCATGATTACGAGCAGTACTTC,TRBJ2-7,11,-,TRBV6-1,-
CASTARRGHTDTQYF,TGTGCCAGCACCGCCCGGAGGGGACACACAGATACGCAGTACTTC,TRBJ2-5,15,-,TRBV6-5,-
CASSSRGLAVGYEQYF,TGTGCCAGCAGCAGCCGGGGACTAGCGGTTGGCTACGAGCAGTACTTC,TRBJ2-7,16,once,TRBV7-2,TRBD2
CAIRGTGRPTGELFF,TGTGCCATCAGGGGGACAGGGCGACCCACCGGGGAGCTGTTTTTT,TRBJ2-2,15,many,TRBV10-3,TRBD1
CTSSPPSRVGREQYF,TGTACCAGCAGTCCCCCCAGCAGGGTAGGTCGCGAGCAGTACTTC,TRBJ2-7,15,once,TRBV28,-
CASSLGGQGSGGELFF,TGTGCCAGCAGCTTAGGAGGACAGGGTTCGGGCGGGGAGCTGTTTTTT,TRBJ2-2,16,-,TRBV7-2,TRBD1
CASSLSPGASTDTQYF,TGTGCCAGCAGCTTATCACCGGGGGCTAGCACAGATACGCAGTATTTT,TRBJ2-3,16,-,TRBV7-3,-
CASSLRQGSHEQYF,TGTGCCAGCAGTTTGAGACAGGGGTCCCACGAGCAGTACTTC,TRBJ2-7,14,once,TRBV27,TRBD1
CASSSTPFSGTYNEQFF,TGTGCCAGCAGTTCTACACCCTTTAGCGGGACCTACAATGAGCAGTTCTTC,TRBJ2-1,17,few,TRBV28,TRBD2
CASSPSRGSNTEAFF,TGTGCCAGCAGCCCGAGCAGGGGGTCGAACACTGAAGCTTTCTTT,TRBJ1-1,15,-,TRBV7-2,TRBD1
CASSYGLGAYEQYF,TGTGCCAGCAGTTACGGCCTGGGAGCCTACGAGCAGTACTTC,TRBJ2-7,14,many,TRBV28,-
CASSQQGRDTEAFF,TGTGCCAGCAGCCAACAGGGAAGGGACACTGAAGCTTTCTTT,TRBJ1-1,14,-,TRBV7-9,-
CASSLGGSQRNYGYTF,TGCGCCAGCAGCTTGGGAGGGTCCCAGAGAAACTATGGCTACACCTTC,TRBJ1-2,16,many,TRBV5-1,-
CASSLLADTYEQYF,TGTGCCAGCAGTTTACTAGCGGACACGTACGAGCAGTACTTC,TRBJ2-7,14,many,TRBV28,TRBD2
CASSPLDSPLHF,TGTGCCAGCAGCCCGTTAGATTCACCCCTCCACTTC,TRBJ2-6,12,many,TRBV7-9,-
CASSLVRGNTEAFF,TGTGCCAGCAGCTTAGTCCGGGGGAACACTGAAGCTTTCTTT,TRBJ1-1,14,medium-sized,TRBV7-8,-
CASSLGQGSYGYTF,TGTGCCAGCAGCTTGGGACAGGGATCCTATGGCTACACCTTC,TRBJ1-2,14,medium-sized,TRBV7-2,TRBD1
CASSRTDTTNEKLFF,TGTGCCAGCAGCCGGACTGATACAACTAATGAAAAACTGTTTTTT,TRBJ1-4,15,medium-sized,TRBV7-8,-
CASSEQGVQETQYF,TGTGCCAGCAGTGAACAGGGGGTCCAAGAGACCCAGTACTTC,TRBJ2-5,14,-,TRBV2,TRBD1
CASSIPREGSNQPQHF,TGTGCCAGTAGTATACCCCGGGAGGGAAGCAATCAGCCCCAGCATTTT,TRBJ1-5,16,few,TRBV19,-
CASSPRTGDEQYF,TGTGCCAGCTCACCCCGTACAGGGGACGAGCAGTACTTC,TRBJ2-7,13,few,TRBV18,TRBD1
CASSQPGQHNEQFF,TGTGCCAGCAGTCAACCGGGACAGCACAATGAGCAGTTCTTC,TRBJ2-1,14,few,TRBV2,TRBD1
CAWSRGYEQYF,TGTGCCTGGAGTAGGGGTTACGAGCAGTACTTC,TRBJ2-7,11,-,TRBV30,-
CASSSQRGATYNEQFF,TGTGCCAGCAGTTCACAGCGGGGGGCGACCTACAATGAGCAGTTCTTC,TRBJ2-1,16,-,TRBV12-3/TRBV12-4,TRBD2
CASANTGELFF,TGTGCCAGCGCAAACACCGGGGAGCTGTTTTTT,TRBJ2-2,11,-,TRBV28,-
CASSTYRGSYGYTF,TGTGCCAGCAGCACATACAGGGGTTCCTATGGCTACACCTTC,TRBJ1-2,14,-,TRBV7-2,TRBD1
CASNTGPPGANVLTF,TGTGCCAGTAATACAGGGCCCCCTGGGGCCAACGTCCTGACTTTC,TRBJ2-6,15,many,TRBV19,-
CAISPGSGADNEQFF,TGTGCCATCAGCCCAGGGTCGGGAGCCGACAATGAGCAGTTCTTC,TRBJ2-1,15,-,TRBV10-3,-
CGSSLERAQEQYF,TGTGGCAGCAGCTTAGAACGGGCGCAAGAGCAGTACTTC,TRBJ2-7,13,-,TRBV11-2,-
CASSARGGTSGGYNEQFF,TGTGCCAGCAGCGCCCGTGGGGGGACTAGCGGAGGCTACAATGAGCAGTTCTTC,TRBJ2-1,18,-,TRBV9,TRBD2
CASSLTSGSNEQFF,TGTGCCAGCAGCTTAACTAGCGGGAGCAATGAGCAGTTCTTC,TRBJ2-1,14,-,TRBV7-6,TRBD2
CASSFGSEETLYF,TGTGCCAGCAGCTTCGGCAGCGAAGAGACCCTGTACTTC,TRBJ2-4,13,-,TRBV7-3,-
CASSEALHLYEQYF,TGTGCCAGCAGTGAAGCGCTTCATCTCTACGAGCAGTACTTC,TRBJ2-7,14,-,TRBV6-1,-
CASSSPGTSASNEQFF,TGTGCCAGCAGCTCCCCGGGGACTAGCGCATCGAATGAGCAGTTCTTC,TRBJ2-1,16,-,TRBV7-9,TRBD2
CASSQGAGYQETQYF,TGTGCCAGCAGCCAGGGGGCGGGGTACCAAGAGACCCAGTACTTC,TRBJ2-5,15,many,TRBV6-1,TRBD1